This TCR beta chain was sequenced in a study of blood T cell repertoires in COVID-19. V lost 2 bases and J lost 0; bases outside the gene matches: 13. Germline values: CDR1 LGHNT, CDR2 FRNRAP. The CDR3 has 21 residues. Living in about 25 US areas, the participants were between about 18 and 100 years of age. Participants were placed into cohorts based on the clinical history they reported. Within 2 weeks of study entry, exposed participants had contacted a PCR-confirmed or clinician-diagnosed COVID-19 case. Authors' methods: Reference gene primer amplification gave estimated nucleated cell counts. The assay was immunoSEQ multiplex PCR, and TCRdb's table has in-frame clones only and misses some. The DNA gave D and trimming, while V, J and clone size come from that table. The profile covers approximately 200,000 clones, with 65% to 90% appearing a single time and about 4.5% taken by the ten largest.

The chain carries TRBV12-5 and TRBJ2-2; 12 bases are a match to TRBD2. This TCR was recovered from a woman aged 30 to 39 who had been exposed to COVID-19. The specimen was PBMCs or T cells enriched from blood (not recorded which). CDR3 bases: TGTGCTAGTGGTTTGCCCCGGGGGGAGGGACTAGCGGGTCCGAACACCGGGGAGCTGTTTTTT. This encodes CASGLPRGEGLAGPNTGELFF.